A selection of T cell receptor beta chains follows, all from one sample in a study of tumor-infiltrating lymphocytes in localized non-small cell lung cancer. Repertoires were generated with immunoSEQ multiplex PCR, while TCRdb's copy carries only in-frame clones and drops some. The table includes 7,300 or so clones, just under 65% detected once. The sequencing input was uninvolved lung tissue not adjacent to the tumor. Receptors originate from a human donor with non-small cell lung cancer. Both conserved end residues are part of each CDR3. Fields, in order: clone size, D gene, V gene, J gene, CDR3 DNA, CDR3 protein. A D gene is named only where the DNA matches it firmly. Some rows have no size entry. The others give once, few or many, or a class for an expanded clone.

clone size: NA
D gene: TRBD2
V gene: TRBV14
J gene: TRBJ2-5
CDR3 DNA: TGTGCCAGCAGCCTCCGGACTAGCGGGGGGGCCAGGCAAGAGACCCAGTACTTC
CDR3 protein: CASSLRTSGGARQETQYF

clone size: NA
D gene: TRBD1
V gene: TRBV6-5
J gene: TRBJ1-5
CDR3 DNA: TGTGCCAGCAGTTACACATCCGGGACAGATCAGCCCCAGCATTTT
CDR3 protein: CASSYTSGTDQPQHF

clone size: few
D gene: NA
V gene: TRBV7-9
J gene: TRBJ1-1
CDR3 DNA: TGTGCCAGCAGCCTAGACACACACAGTGAAGCTTTCTTT
CDR3 protein: CASSLDTHSEAFF

clone size: NA
D gene: NA
V gene: TRBV2
J gene: TRBJ1-5
CDR3 DNA: TGTGCCAGCAGTGACCAGGGGAGGGATCAGCCCCAGCATTTT
CDR3 protein: CASSDQGRDQPQHF

clone size: NA
D gene: TRBD1
V gene: TRBV7-2
J gene: TRBJ2-7
CDR3 DNA: TGTGCCAGCAGCGTCACCGGGACAGGAGCCTACGAGCAGTACTTC
CDR3 protein: CASSVTGTGAYEQYF

clone size: NA
D gene: NA
V gene: TRBV6-5
J gene: TRBJ1-1
CDR3 DNA: TGTGCCAGCAGTTACGTGGCAGGGTGGGCCGCTTTCTTT
CDR3 protein: CASSYVAGWAAFF

clone size: NA
D gene: NA
V gene: TRBV28
J gene: TRBJ2-7
CDR3 DNA: TGTGCCAGCAGTTCTACATTGGACGAGCAGTACTTC
CDR3 protein: CASSSTLDEQYF

clone size: NA
D gene: NA
V gene: TRBV11-3
J gene: TRBJ1-1
CDR3 DNA: TGTGCCAGCAGCTACCGACAGACTGAAGCTTTCTTT
CDR3 protein: CASSYRQTEAFF

clone size: NA
D gene: NA
V gene: TRBV6-5
J gene: TRBJ2-3
CDR3 DNA: TGTGCCAGCAGTTACGGTAACCTGCAGTATGGTACGCAGTATTTT
CDR3 protein: CASSYGNLQYGTQYF

clone size: once
D gene: TRBD1
V gene: TRBV9
J gene: TRBJ1-5
CDR3 DNA: TGTGCCAGCAGCGTAGGGCAGGGGGGCAATCAGCCCCAGCATTTT
CDR3 protein: CASSVGQGGNQPQHF

clone size: NA
D gene: TRBD1
V gene: TRBV30
J gene: TRBJ1-2
CDR3 DNA: TGTGCCTGGAGTGTACTGGGACAGTGGAATGGCTACACCTTC
CDR3 protein: CAWSVLGQWNGYTF

clone size: NA
D gene: NA
V gene: TRBV6-5
J gene: TRBJ2-1
CDR3 DNA: TGTGCCAGCAGTCGGGTCCCCGCGGAGCAGTTCTTC
CDR3 protein: CASSRVPAEQFF

clone size: NA
D gene: TRBD1
V gene: TRBV10-3
J gene: TRBJ1-2
CDR3 DNA: TGTGCCATCAGTGGCGAGGGGACAGGCCTAAGGTATGGCTACACCTTC
CDR3 protein: CAISGEGTGLRYGYTF

clone size: few
D gene: NA
V gene: TRBV19
J gene: TRBJ1-6
CDR3 DNA: TGTGCCAGTAGTATCGGGGGGTTCTCGTCACCCCTCCACTTT
CDR3 protein: CASSIGGFSSPLHF

clone size: few
D gene: NA
V gene: TRBV6-1
J gene: TRBJ1-2
CDR3 DNA: TGTGCCAGCAGTGAGCCCACGAACTATGGCTACACCTTC
CDR3 protein: CASSEPTNYGYTF

clone size: NA
D gene: TRBD1
V gene: TRBV7-2
J gene: TRBJ1-1
CDR3 DNA: TGTGCCAGCAGCTTCGGAGACAGGGGGCGGAACACTGAAGCTTTCTTT
CDR3 protein: CASSFGDRGRNTEAFF

clone size: few
D gene: NA
V gene: TRBV30
J gene: TRBJ1-1
CDR3 DNA: TGTGCCTCCCAGAGGAACACTGAAGCTTTCTTT
CDR3 protein: CASQRNTEAFF

clone size: NA
D gene: TRBD2
V gene: TRBV5-6
J gene: TRBJ2-3
CDR3 DNA: TGTGCTTCACGCCGGGGGGGCATTAATACGCAGTATTTT
CDR3 protein: CASRRGGINTQYF

clone size: NA
D gene: TRBD1
V gene: TRBV29-1
J gene: TRBJ1-1
CDR3 DNA: TGCAGCGTTGCTGGACAGGGTCCACAGAGCACTGAAGCTTTCTTT
CDR3 protein: CSVAGQGPQSTEAFF

clone size: NA
D gene: NA
V gene: TRBV18
J gene: TRBJ2-5
CDR3 DNA: TGTGCCAGCTCACCACAAGGTGGAGGGTCAGAGACCCAGTACTTC
CDR3 protein: CASSPQGGGSETQYF

clone size: NA
D gene: TRBD1
V gene: TRBV25-1
J gene: TRBJ2-7
CDR3 DNA: TGTGCCAGCAGTGGGTTGGGACAGGGAAACTACGAGCAGTACTTC
CDR3 protein: CASSGLGQGNYEQYF

clone size: NA
D gene: TRBD2
V gene: TRBV11-2
J gene: TRBJ2-7
CDR3 DNA: TGTGCCAGCAGCTTAACCGGGACTAGTTCTTCCGAGCAGTACTTC
CDR3 protein: CASSLTGTSSSEQYF

clone size: NA
D gene: TRBD1
V gene: TRBV19
J gene: TRBJ1-6
CDR3 DNA: TGTGCCAGCTGTTCATACGGACAGGTTAATTCACCCCTCCACTTT
CDR3 protein: CASCSYGQVNSPLHF

clone size: NA
D gene: TRBD1
V gene: TRBV6-4
J gene: TRBJ1-1
CDR3 DNA: TGTGCCAGCACGGGACAGTTGAACACTGAAGCTTTCTTT
CDR3 protein: CASTGQLNTEAFF

clone size: NA
D gene: NA
V gene: TRBV10-1
J gene: TRBJ1-5
CDR3 DNA: TGCGCCAGCAGTGTTGAGAGAAATCAGCCCCAGCATTTT
CDR3 protein: CASSVERNQPQHF

clone size: once
D gene: NA
V gene: TRBV5-1
J gene: TRBJ2-3
CDR3 DNA: TGCGCCAGCACCCTAGGAATCACAGATACGCAGTATTTT
CDR3 protein: CASTLGITDTQYF

clone size: once
D gene: NA
V gene: TRBV2
J gene: TRBJ1-5
CDR3 DNA: TGTGCCAGCAGTGAAAAACCGTACGCCCAGCATTTT
CDR3 protein: CASSEKPYAQHF

clone size: NA
D gene: NA
V gene: TRBV25-1
J gene: TRBJ1-1
CDR3 DNA: TGTGCCAGCAGATTGAGCGCAGGGCCGGGCACTGAAGCTTTCTTT
CDR3 protein: CASRLSAGPGTEAFF

clone size: NA
D gene: TRBD1
V gene: TRBV11-1
J gene: TRBJ1-6
CDR3 DNA: TGTGCCAGCAGCTTAGAGGAGGGGGCCCCACTCCACTTT
CDR3 protein: CASSLEEGAPLHF

clone size: NA
D gene: NA
V gene: TRBV2
J gene: TRBJ1-5
CDR3 DNA: TGTGCCAGCAGCCTGTCTGTCCCTAGCAATCAGCCCCAGCATTTT
CDR3 protein: CASSLSVPSNQPQHF

clone size: NA
D gene: NA
V gene: TRBV27
J gene: TRBJ2-7
CDR3 DNA: TGTGCCAGCAGTAGACAGGCGACCTACGAGCAGTACTTC
CDR3 protein: CASSRQATYEQYF

clone size: NA
D gene: NA
V gene: TRBV14
J gene: TRBJ1-6
CDR3 DNA: TGTGCCAGCAGCCAAGGACGGGGGGCACGTTCACCCCTCCACTTT
CDR3 protein: CASSQGRGARSPLHF

clone size: few
D gene: NA
V gene: TRBV5-1
J gene: TRBJ1-6
CDR3 DNA: TGCGCCAGCAGGTCCGGGAGTTACTCCTATAATTCACCCCTCCACTTT
CDR3 protein: CASRSGSYSYNSPLHF

clone size: NA
D gene: NA
V gene: TRBV4-3
J gene: TRBJ1-5
CDR3 DNA: TGCGCCAGCTCTCTGAGGCGAGATAATCAGCCCCAGCATTTT
CDR3 protein: CASSLRRDNQPQHF

clone size: NA
D gene: NA
V gene: TRBV6-5
J gene: TRBJ1-2
CDR3 DNA: TGTGCCAGCAGTTACTCGCCGACAGACTCGTATGGCTACACCTTC
CDR3 protein: CASSYSPTDSYGYTF

clone size: NA
D gene: NA
V gene: TRBV5-6
J gene: TRBJ1-1
CDR3 DNA: TGTGCCAGCAGCTTGGGGGGAGGGACTGAAGCTTTCTTT
CDR3 protein: CASSLGGGTEAFF

clone size: once
D gene: NA
V gene: TRBV7-8
J gene: TRBJ1-1
CDR3 DNA: TGTGCCAGCAGCATCCGATGGAACACTGAAGCTTTCTTT
CDR3 protein: CASSIRWNTEAFF

clone size: NA
D gene: TRBD1
V gene: TRBV7-6
J gene: TRBJ1-6
CDR3 DNA: TGTGCCAGCAGCTTAGGGACAGGGTATAATTCACCCCTCCACTTT
CDR3 protein: CASSLGTGYNSPLHF

clone size: NA
D gene: TRBD1
V gene: TRBV25-1
J gene: TRBJ2-5
CDR3 DNA: TGTGCCTCCCGGACAGGGGGCACGATGGAGACCCAGTACTTC
CDR3 protein: CASRTGGTMETQYF

clone size: NA
D gene: NA
V gene: TRBV5-1
J gene: TRBJ1-1
CDR3 DNA: TGCGCCAGCAGCCCCCAGGGCCTGACGGCTGAAGCTTTCTTT
CDR3 protein: CASSPQGLTAEAFF

clone size: NA
D gene: NA
V gene: TRBV18
J gene: TRBJ1-2
CDR3 DNA: TGTGCCAGCTCACGCGACCAGGGCGGCTATGGCTACACCTTC
CDR3 protein: CASSRDQGGYGYTF

clone size: few
D gene: TRBD1
V gene: TRBV19
J gene: TRBJ2-7
CDR3 DNA: TGTGCCAGTAGTCCGGGGACAGGGGGCTCCTACGAGCAGTACTTC
CDR3 protein: CASSPGTGGSYEQYF

clone size: NA
D gene: NA
V gene: TRBV6-5
J gene: TRBJ1-2
CDR3 DNA: TGTGCCGCAGGGGATAATGGCTACACCTTC
CDR3 protein: CAAGDNGYTF

clone size: NA
D gene: NA
V gene: TRBV5-6
J gene: TRBJ2-2
CDR3 DNA: TGTGCCAGCAGCTTCCCTAACTTAGGCGGGGAGCTGTTTTTT
CDR3 protein: CASSFPNLGGELFF

clone size: NA
D gene: NA
V gene: TRBV10-2
J gene: TRBJ1-1
CDR3 DNA: TGCGCCAGCAGCCCGCGGTGGCGGTTGAACACTGAAGCTTTCTTT
CDR3 protein: CASSPRWRLNTEAFF

clone size: NA
D gene: NA
V gene: TRBV5-1
J gene: TRBJ1-4
CDR3 DNA: TGCGCCAGCAGCTTAATCAGGGCTTCTGAAAAACTGTTTTTT
CDR3 protein: CASSLIRASEKLFF

clone size: NA
D gene: TRBD2
V gene: TRBV6-5
J gene: TRBJ2-3
CDR3 DNA: TGTGCCAGCAGTTACACGGGGGGGCGTTTAGATACGCAGTATTTT
CDR3 protein: CASSYTGGRLDTQYF

clone size: few
D gene: NA
V gene: TRBV9
J gene: TRBJ1-1
CDR3 DNA: TGTGCCAGCAGCTCCGCATTGGGGGCAGCTGAAGCTTTCTTT
CDR3 protein: CASSSALGAAEAFF

clone size: NA
D gene: NA
V gene: TRBV6-6
J gene: TRBJ1-5
CDR3 DNA: TGTGCCAGCAGTGAGGGACCGAAACAGCCCCAGCATTTT
CDR3 protein: CASSEGPKQPQHF

clone size: NA
D gene: NA
V gene: TRBV7-6
J gene: TRBJ1-6
CDR3 DNA: TGTGCCAGCAGCTTAATAGGGCAGGGAGATAATTCACCCCTCCACTTT
CDR3 protein: CASSLIGQGDNSPLHF

clone size: once
D gene: NA
V gene: TRBV30
J gene: TRBJ1-2
CDR3 DNA: TGTGCCTGGAGTGTACGCGGGTGGGGCAGCGGCTACACCTTC
CDR3 protein: CAWSVRGWGSGYTF

clone size: NA
D gene: NA
V gene: TRBV7-6
J gene: TRBJ1-1
CDR3 DNA: TGTGCCAGCAGCTTAGGCGGATTTGAAGCTTTCTTT
CDR3 protein: CASSLGGFEAFF

clone size: NA
D gene: TRBD1
V gene: TRBV19
J gene: TRBJ1-6
CDR3 DNA: TGTGCCAGTAGCCTCAACCAGGGGGCAAATTCACCCCTCCACTTT
CDR3 protein: CASSLNQGANSPLHF

clone size: NA
D gene: NA
V gene: TRBV7-9
J gene: TRBJ1-1
CDR3 DNA: TGTGCCAGCAGAGACAGAAAATCGACTGAAGCTTTCTTT
CDR3 protein: CASRDRKSTEAFF

clone size: few
D gene: NA
V gene: TRBV4-3
J gene: TRBJ1-4
CDR3 DNA: TGCGCCAGCAGCCAAGGATCTGTCGGGGCAGGTACTAATGAAAAACTGTTTTTT
CDR3 protein: CASSQGSVGAGTNEKLFF